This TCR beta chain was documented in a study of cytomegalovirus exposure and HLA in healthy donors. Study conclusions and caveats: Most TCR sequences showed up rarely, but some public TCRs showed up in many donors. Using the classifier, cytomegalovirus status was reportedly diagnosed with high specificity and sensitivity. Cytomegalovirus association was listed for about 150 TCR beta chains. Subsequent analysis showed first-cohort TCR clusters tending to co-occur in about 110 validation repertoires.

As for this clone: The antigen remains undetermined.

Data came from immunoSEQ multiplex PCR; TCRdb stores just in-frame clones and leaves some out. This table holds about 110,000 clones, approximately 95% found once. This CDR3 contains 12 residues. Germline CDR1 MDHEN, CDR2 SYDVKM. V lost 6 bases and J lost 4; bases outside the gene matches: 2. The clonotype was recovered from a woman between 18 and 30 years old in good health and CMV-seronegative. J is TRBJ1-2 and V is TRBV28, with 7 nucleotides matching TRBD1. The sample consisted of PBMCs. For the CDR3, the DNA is TGTGCCAGCAGCGGGACAGTCTATGGCTACACCTTC. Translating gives CASSGTVYGYTF.